This T cell receptor beta chain was captured by sequencing in a study of blood T cell repertoires in COVID-19. Study-level information: Acute and convalescent COVID-19 specimens originated in the United States, Italy and Spain. Sample material is recorded as cDNA or gDNA derived from T cells, B-cell-depleted T cells, or PBMCs.

As processed by the authors: Amplified reference gene primers provided the basis for estimating nucleated cell counts. Assay: immunoSEQ multiplex PCR; the TCRdb copy retains only in-frame clones and omits some. For V, J and clone size, that table is used; D and trimming come from the DNA. The sample lists 250,000 to 350,000 clones; about 89% were seen once. The CDR3 loop spans 14 amino acids. Germline V CDR1 and CDR2: SEHNR, FQNEAQ (reference sequence). V lost 5 bases, J lost 6 bases, and 14 bases lay in between. Material: peripheral blood. The chain joins TRBV7-9 to TRBJ1-5; D remains unclear. This TCR came from a woman between 35 and 50 years old who had recovered from COVID-19. CDR3 sequence (DNA): TGTGCCAGCAGCCCCTGGGGTCGGGGTCAGCCCCAGCATTTT. This gives the protein CASSPWGRGQPQHF.